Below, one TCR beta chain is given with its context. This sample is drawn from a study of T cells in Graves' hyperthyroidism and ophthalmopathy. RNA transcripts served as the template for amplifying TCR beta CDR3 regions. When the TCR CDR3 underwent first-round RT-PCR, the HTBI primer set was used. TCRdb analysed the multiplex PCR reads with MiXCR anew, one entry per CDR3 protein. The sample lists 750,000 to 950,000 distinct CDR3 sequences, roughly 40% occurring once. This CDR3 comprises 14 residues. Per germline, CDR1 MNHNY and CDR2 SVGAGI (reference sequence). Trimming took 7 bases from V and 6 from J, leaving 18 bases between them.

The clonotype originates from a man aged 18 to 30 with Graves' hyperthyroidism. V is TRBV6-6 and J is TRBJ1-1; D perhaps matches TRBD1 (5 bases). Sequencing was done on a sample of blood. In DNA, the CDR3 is TGTGCCAGCATCGCCGGGGGAGAGGGCCCTGAAGCTTTCTTT. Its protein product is CASIAGGEGPEAFF.